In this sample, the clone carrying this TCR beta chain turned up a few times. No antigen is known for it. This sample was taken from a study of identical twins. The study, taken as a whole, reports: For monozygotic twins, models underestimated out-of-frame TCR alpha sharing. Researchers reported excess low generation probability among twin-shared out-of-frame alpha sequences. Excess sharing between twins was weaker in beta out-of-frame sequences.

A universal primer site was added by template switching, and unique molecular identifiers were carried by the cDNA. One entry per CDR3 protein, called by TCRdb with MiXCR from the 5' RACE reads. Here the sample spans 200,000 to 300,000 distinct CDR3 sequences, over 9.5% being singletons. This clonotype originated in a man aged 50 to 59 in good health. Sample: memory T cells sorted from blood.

The chain's CDR3 is CASSYAGTGGDTIYF. The CDR3 DNA follows: TGTGCCAGCAGTTACGCCGGGACTGGAGGGGACACCATATATTTT. This chain links TRBV6-2 or TRBV6-3 with TRBJ1-3, with D perhaps TRBD1 (5 bases). The CDR3 contains 15 residues. CDR1 and CDR2 (germline): MNHEY, SVGEGT. V lost 2 bases to trimming and J lost 8 bases, with 16 bases between them.